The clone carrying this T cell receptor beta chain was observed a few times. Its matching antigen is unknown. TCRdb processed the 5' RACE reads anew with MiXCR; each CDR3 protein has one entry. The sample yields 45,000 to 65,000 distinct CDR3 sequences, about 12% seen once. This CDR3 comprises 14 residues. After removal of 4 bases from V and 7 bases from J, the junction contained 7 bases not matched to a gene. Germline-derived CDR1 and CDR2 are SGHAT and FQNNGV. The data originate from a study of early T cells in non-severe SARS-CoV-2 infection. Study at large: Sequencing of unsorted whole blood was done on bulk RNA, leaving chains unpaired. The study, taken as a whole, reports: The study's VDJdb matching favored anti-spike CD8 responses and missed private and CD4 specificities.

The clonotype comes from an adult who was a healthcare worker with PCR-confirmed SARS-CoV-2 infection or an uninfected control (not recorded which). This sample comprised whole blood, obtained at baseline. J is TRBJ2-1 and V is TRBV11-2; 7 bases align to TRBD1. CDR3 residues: CASSWTGIGNEQFF. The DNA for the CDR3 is TGTGCCAGCAGCTGGACAGGCATTGGGAATGAGCAGTTCTTC.